The clone carrying this TCR beta chain was observed a single time. The sample belongs to a study of blood T cell repertoires in COVID-19. Study-wide background: COVID-19 samples, acute and convalescent, were from the United States, Italy and Spain. T cells, B-cell-depleted T cells, or PBMCs supplied cDNA or gDNA.

As processed by the authors: Nucleated cell number was recorded as an estimate derived from reference gene primer amplification. Data came from immunoSEQ multiplex PCR; TCRdb stores just in-frame clones and leaves some out. V and J calls and clone size are copied from that table; D and trimming were computed from the DNA. The sample holds just over 250,000 clones, about 89% seen once. The CDR3 runs to 14 residues. The V gene's germline CDR1 is MNHEY and CDR2 SVGAGI. V was cut by 6 bases and J by 4 bases, with 15 bases left in between. This sequence originates from a man aged 40-55 years who had recovered from COVID-19. The sample consisted of peripheral blood. The chain has TRBV6-5 and TRBJ1-1, with a tentative D call TRBD1 (6 bases). This CDR3 reads CASSSPGRGTEAFF. The CDR3 nucleotides are TGTGCCAGCAGCTCCCCCGGCAGGGGCACTGAAGCTTTCTTT.